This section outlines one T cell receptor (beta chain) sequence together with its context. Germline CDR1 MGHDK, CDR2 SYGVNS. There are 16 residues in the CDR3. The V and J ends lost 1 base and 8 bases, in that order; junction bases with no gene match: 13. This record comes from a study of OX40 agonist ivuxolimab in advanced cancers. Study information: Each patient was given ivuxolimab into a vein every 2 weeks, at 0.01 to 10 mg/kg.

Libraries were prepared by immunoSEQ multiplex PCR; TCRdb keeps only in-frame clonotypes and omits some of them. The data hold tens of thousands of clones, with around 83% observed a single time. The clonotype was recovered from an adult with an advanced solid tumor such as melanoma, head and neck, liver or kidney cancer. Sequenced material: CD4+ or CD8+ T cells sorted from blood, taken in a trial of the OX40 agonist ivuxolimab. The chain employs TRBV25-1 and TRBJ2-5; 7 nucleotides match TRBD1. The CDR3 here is CASSESGTAGFGTQYF. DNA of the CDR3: TGTGCCAGCAGTGAATCTGGGACAGCCGGGTTCGGAACCCAGTACTTC.